This T cell receptor beta chain appears in the sequencing data of a study of regulatory T cells in long-lasting Graves disease. The time point denotes: newly diagnosed GD, antithyroid drugs for less than 3 months. Isolated PBMC RNA provided the starting material for the TCR library. This clonotype was found many times. Its antigen is not known. This CDR3 comprises 15 residues. Germline V CDR1 and CDR2: DFQATT, SNEGSKA (reference sequence). Deletions cut 1 base from V and 3 bases from J, with 13 bases between. Arm-PCR of CDR3 regions with iRepertoire HTBI primers generated TCR beta libraries. As handled by the study authors: Samples jointly harbored 60 to 70 TRBV and 14 to 15 TRBJ segments. TCRdb re-analysed the multiplex PCR reads in MiXCR, keeping a single row per CDR3 protein. None of the V and J calls come from the authors' own analysis; TCRdb made them. Of 390,000 or so distinct CDR3 sequences detected, 10% to 15% appear once; the ten largest clones hold 15% to 20%.

Findings and limits, study-wide: Only peripheral blood was studied, not thyroid tissue.

These data also formed part of another study, on T cells in Graves' hyperthyroidism and ophthalmopathy. Turning to that study: The study defined stable Graves' hyperthyroidism as no ophthalmopathy progression within 18 months.

The TCR comes from a woman aged 18-29 years with Graves disease. This material consisted of peripheral blood mononuclear cells (PBMCs), taken at new diagnosis, from a patient treated with antithyroid drugs. The rearrangement joins TRBV20-1 to TRBJ2-1; D gene ambiguous. CDR3 residues: CSARGNLPHYNEQFF. CDR3 nucleotide sequence: TGCAGTGCTAGAGGGAACTTGCCCCACTACAATGAGCAGTTCTTC.